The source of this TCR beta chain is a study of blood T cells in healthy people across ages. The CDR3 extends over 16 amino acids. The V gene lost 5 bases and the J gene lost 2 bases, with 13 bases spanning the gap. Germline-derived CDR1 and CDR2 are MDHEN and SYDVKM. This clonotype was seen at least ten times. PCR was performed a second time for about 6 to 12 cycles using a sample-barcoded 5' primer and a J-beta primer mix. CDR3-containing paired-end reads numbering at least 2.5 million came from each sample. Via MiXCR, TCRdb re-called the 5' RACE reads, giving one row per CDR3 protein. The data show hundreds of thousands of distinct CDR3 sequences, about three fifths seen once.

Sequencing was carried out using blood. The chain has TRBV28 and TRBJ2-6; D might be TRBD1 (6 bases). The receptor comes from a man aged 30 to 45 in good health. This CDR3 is CASSKRGNTGANVLTF. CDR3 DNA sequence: TGTGCCAGCAGTAAAAGGGGGAACACTGGGGCCAACGTCCTGACTTTC.